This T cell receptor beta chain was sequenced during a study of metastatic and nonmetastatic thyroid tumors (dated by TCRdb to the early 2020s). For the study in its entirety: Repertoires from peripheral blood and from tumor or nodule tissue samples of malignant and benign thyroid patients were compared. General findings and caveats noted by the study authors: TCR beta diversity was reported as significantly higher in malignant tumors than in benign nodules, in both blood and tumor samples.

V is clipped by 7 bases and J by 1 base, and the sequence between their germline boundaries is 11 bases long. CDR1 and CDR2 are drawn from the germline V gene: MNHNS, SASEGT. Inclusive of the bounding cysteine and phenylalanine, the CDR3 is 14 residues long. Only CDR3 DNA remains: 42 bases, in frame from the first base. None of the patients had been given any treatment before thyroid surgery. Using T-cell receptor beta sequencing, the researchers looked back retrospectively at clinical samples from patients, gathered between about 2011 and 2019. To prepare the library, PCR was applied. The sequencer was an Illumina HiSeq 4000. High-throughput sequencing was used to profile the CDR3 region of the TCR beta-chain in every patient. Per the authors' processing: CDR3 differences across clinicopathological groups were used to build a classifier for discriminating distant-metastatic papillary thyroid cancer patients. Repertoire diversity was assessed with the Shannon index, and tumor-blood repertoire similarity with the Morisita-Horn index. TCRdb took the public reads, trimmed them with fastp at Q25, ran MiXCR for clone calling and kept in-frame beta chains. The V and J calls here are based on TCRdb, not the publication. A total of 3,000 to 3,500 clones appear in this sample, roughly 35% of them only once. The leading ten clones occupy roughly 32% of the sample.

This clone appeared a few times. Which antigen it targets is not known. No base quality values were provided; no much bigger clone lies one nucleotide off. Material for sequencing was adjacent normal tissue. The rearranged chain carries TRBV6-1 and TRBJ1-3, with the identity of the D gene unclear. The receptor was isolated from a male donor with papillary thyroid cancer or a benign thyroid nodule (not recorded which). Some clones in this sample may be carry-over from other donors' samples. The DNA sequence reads TGTGCCAGCATCTATTGGGCTTCTGGAAACACCATATATTTT. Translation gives CASIYWASGNTIYF.